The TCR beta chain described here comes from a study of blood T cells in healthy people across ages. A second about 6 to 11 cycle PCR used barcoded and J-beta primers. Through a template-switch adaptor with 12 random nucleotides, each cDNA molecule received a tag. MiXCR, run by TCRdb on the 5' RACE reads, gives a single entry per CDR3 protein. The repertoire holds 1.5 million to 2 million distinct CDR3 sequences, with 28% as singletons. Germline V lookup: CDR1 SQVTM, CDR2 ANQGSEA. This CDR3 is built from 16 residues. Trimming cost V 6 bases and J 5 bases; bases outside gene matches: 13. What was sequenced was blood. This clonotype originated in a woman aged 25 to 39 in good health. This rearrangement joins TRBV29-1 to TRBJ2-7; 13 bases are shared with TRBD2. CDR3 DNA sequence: TGCAGCGTCCCCGGACTAGCGGGGGCCCGCGCGGACGAGCAGTACTTC. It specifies CSVPGLAGARADEQYF.